Shown below are 23 T cell receptor beta chains from a single sample sequenced in a study of post-analysis software for immune sequencing data. Their antigens are not known. The TCR beta cDNA libraries contained unique molecular identifiers. TCRdb fed the PCR reads into MiXCR, producing one record per CDR3 protein. The profile shows roughly 430,000 distinct CDR3 sequences, 35% to 45% of them singletons. General study results and limits: In patients, roughly 5 TRBV segments were more frequent than in controls, with TRBV5-6, TRBV5-1 and TRBV20-1 among them.

The sample taken for sequencing was blood. These receptors were collected from a girl aged 2 to 10 with multiple sclerosis.

The gene calls are TRBV3-1 and TRBJ2-2; D perhaps matches TRBD2 (7 bases). V shed 0 bases and J shed 2 bases, with 13 bases lying between them. Germline-derived CDR1 and CDR2 are LGHDT and YNNKEL (reference sequence). CDR3 size: 17 residues. In DNA, the CDR3 is TGTGCCAGCAGCCAAGATAGGGGGGGGCTTAACACCGGGGAGCTGTTTTTT. This sequence encodes CASSQDRGGLNTGELFF.

The gene calls are TRBV7-9 and TRBJ2-1; no reliable D call. CDR1 and CDR2 from the germline V gene are SEHNR and FQNEAQ (reference sequence). The CDR3 loop spans 17 amino acids. Trimming took 5 bases from V and 8 from J, leaving 25 bases between them. The CDR3: CASSQTSSATLSYEQFF. The CDR3 DNA follows: TGTGCCAGCAGCCAGACGTCCTCCGCTACCCTTAGTTATGAGCAGTTCTTC.

The rearrangement links TRBV4-3 to TRBJ2-7, with a weak D call TRBD2 (5 bases). The CDR3 contains 15 residues. V shed 0 bases and J shed 3 bases, with 12 bases lying between them. CDR1 is LGHNA and CDR2 is YSLEER in the germline V gene. The CDR3 loop reads CASSQESASGYEQYF. The DNA for the CDR3 is TGCGCCAGCAGCCAAGAGTCGGCAAGCGGCTACGAGCAGTACTTC.

The chain links TRBV20-1 to TRBJ2-1; 7 bases are a match to TRBD2. This CDR3 region has 14 residues. CDR1 and CDR2 (germline): DFQATT, SNEGSKA (reference sequence). V lost 6 bases to trimming and J lost 3 bases; unmatched junction nucleotides: 8. The CDR3 DNA sequence: TGCAGTGCAGCCGGGACTACCAACTACAATGAGCAGTTCTTC. This translates into CSAAGTTNYNEQFF.

This chain links TRBV4-1 with TRBJ2-7; 8 positions agree with TRBD1. V shed 1 base and J 2 bases; nucleotides not matched to a gene: 4. From germline, CDR1 is MGHRA and CDR2 YSYEKL. The CDR3 is 15 amino acids. For the CDR3, the DNA is TGCGCCAGCAGCCAAGGGACAGGGTACGCCTACGAGCAGTACTTC. This translates into CASSQGTGYAYEQYF.

This clonotype showed up many times. The chain combines TRBV12-3 or TRBV12-4 with TRBJ2-7, with 7 nucleotides matching TRBD2. J gave up 1 base and V 6 bases, and 6 bases lay outside the gene matches. The length of the CDR3 is 14 residues. The CDR3 coding sequence is TGTGCCAGCAGCCCTTGGGAGGGATCCTACGAGCAGTACTTC. Protein: CASSPWEGSYEQYF.

This clonotype was counted between two and nine times. The chain couples TRBV11-1 to TRBJ2-3; TRBD2 agrees at 10 bases. Losses at the gene ends were 1 base for V and 6 bases for J; bases not matched to a gene: 4. Germline assignment: CDR1 SGHAT and CDR2 FQDESV (reference sequence). The CDR3 is 15 residues long. The DNA of the CDR3 is TGTGCCAGCAGCTTAGTTCCTAGCGGGGGCGATACGCAGTATTTT. Encoded protein: CASSLVPSGGDTQYF.

This clonotype was observed a handful of times. The gene calls are TRBV20-1 and TRBJ2-3, with 8 nucleotides matching TRBD2. The germline V gene has CDR1 DFQATT and CDR2 SNEGSKA (reference sequence). This CDR3 contains 15 residues. J was trimmed by 4 bases and V by 0 bases; bases with no gene match: 6. The CDR3 DNA follows: TGCAGTGCTAGAGACCCAGCGGGGGCACCAGATACGCAGTATTTT. Its translation: CSARDPAGAPDTQYF.

V is TRBV7-3 and J is TRBJ2-1, with 9 bases identical to TRBD2. Trimming took 4 bases from V and 3 from J; bases not matched to a gene: 4. The germline gives CDR1 SGHTA, CDR2 FQGTGA. The CDR3 sequence is 15 residues long. The DNA of the CDR3 is TGTGCCAGCAGCTCGCGACTAGCGGACTACAATGAGCAGTTCTTC. The encoded protein is CASSSRLADYNEQFF.

J is TRBJ2-1 and V is TRBV11-2; maybe TRBD1 (6 bases). In germline, CDR1 is SGHAT, CDR2 FQNNGV. This CDR3 comprises 15 residues. Between the trimmed V and J ends, which lost 2 bases and 3 bases, there was a span of 11 bases. The CDR3 DNA reads as TGTGCCAGCAGCTTAATCGAGGACAGCTACAATGAGCAGTTCTTC. Translated, it gives CASSLIEDSYNEQFF.

V usage is TRBV20-1 and J usage is TRBJ2-2; 11 positions agree with TRBD1. The V gene's germline CDR1 is DFQATT and CDR2 SNEGSKA (reference sequence). The J segment lost 10 bases and the V segment lost 3 bases, leaving 7 bases of the junction unmatched. CDR3 length equals 14 residues. The CDR3 sequence: CSASEDRGPEELFF. CDR3 DNA sequence: TGCAGTGCTAGTGAGGACAGGGGGCCCGAGGAGCTGTTTTTT.

This rearrangement joins TRBV7-7 to TRBJ2-5, with TRBD1 identical over 7 bases. V shed 6 bases and J 3 bases; nucleotides not matched to a gene: 7. Germline-derived CDR1 and CDR2 are SSHAT and FNYEAQ (reference sequence). This CDR3 region has 14 residues. Written as DNA, the CDR3 is TGTGCCAGCAGTATTGGGACAGCGAAAGAGACCCAGTACTTC. It specifies CASSIGTAKETQYF. The full variable domain, completed using reference TRBV7-7 and TRBJ2-5, is GAGVSQSPRYKVTKRGQDVTLRCDPISSHATLYWYQQALGQGPEFLTYFNYEAQPDKSGLPSDRFSAERPEGSISTLTIQRTEQRDSAMYRCASSIGTAKETQYFGPGTRLLVL.

With respect to this clonotype: Sequence at one end of the junction differs from germline and may be a read error. The rearrangement uses TRBV10-3 and TRBJ2-1; 8 bases align to TRBD1. The V gene's germline CDR1 is ENHRY and CDR2 SYGVKD. The CDR3 spans 13 residues. CDR3 coding DNA: TGTGCCGTCAGTGACAGGGGTCCCAATGAGCAGTTCTTC. Protein: CAVSDRGPNEQFF.

Only a few counts were recorded for this clonotype. The chain employs TRBV15 and TRBJ2-4; D is perhaps TRBD1 or TRBD2 (5 bases each). The V end was cut by 3 bases, the J end by 8 bases, with 20 bases between. The CDR3 runs to 16 residues. Germline CDR1 reads LNHNV; CDR2 reads YYDKDF (reference sequence). The CDR3 region is CATSRAFEGPRDIQYF. Written as DNA, the CDR3 is TGTGCCACCAGCAGGGCTTTCGAGGGGCCGAGAGACATTCAGTACTTC.

In its sample, this clonotype was seen a few times. The chain carries TRBV7-3 and TRBJ2-4; the D is unclear. CDR1 and CDR2 from the germline V gene are SGHTA and FQGTGA. The V end lost 3 bases, the J end lost 14 bases, and 17 bases lay between the germline ends. The CDR3 extends over 13 amino acids. The CDR3 DNA reads TGTGCCAGCAGCTTGGCCGGAAGGGATTTGGAGTACTTC. Its protein is CASSLAGRDLEYF.

V usage is TRBV5-1 and J usage is TRBJ1-1; D call uncertain. Germline V CDR1 and CDR2: SGHRS, YFSETQ. There are 12 residues in the CDR3. Trimming took 3 bases from V and 8 from J, leaving 11 bases between them. CDR3 residues: CASSWTDGEAFF. Here the CDR3 DNA reads TGCGCCAGCAGCTGGACGGACGGAGAAGCTTTCTTT. The variable domain in full, with the rest retrieved from reference TRBV5-1 and TRBJ1-1, is KAGVTQTPRYLIKTRGQQVTLSCSPISGHRSVSWYQQTPGQGLQFLFEYFSETQRNKGNFPGRFSGRQFSNSRSEMNVSTLELGDSALYLCASSWTDGEAFFGQGTRLTVV.

This clonotype was recorded a few times. The rearrangement joins TRBV6-6 to TRBJ1-5; D is possibly TRBD1 (6 bases). The CDR3 is made up of 14 amino acids. V was pared by 5 bases and J by 3 bases, with 11 bases between. Germline V CDR1 and CDR2: MNHNY, SVGAGI (reference sequence). Here the CDR3 DNA reads TGTGCCAGCAGTCCGAGGACAGACAATCAGCCCCAGCATTTT. Translating gives CASSPRTDNQPQHF.

This clonotype has a count of ten or more. The chain links TRBV7-3 to TRBJ2-7; possibly TRBD2 for D (5 bases). The germline V and J ends were trimmed by 5 bases and 6 bases, with 20 bases remaining between them. CDR1 and CDR2 (germline): SGHTA, FQGTGA. This CDR3 is 15 amino acids long. For the CDR3, the DNA is TGTGCCAGCAGCGGTTTCGTGGGAGAGGTAGGCGAGCAGTACTTC. Amino acids: CASSGFVGEVGEQYF.

V gene TRBV6-5 combines with J gene TRBJ2-5; 12 bases align to TRBD2. In germline, CDR1 is MNHEY, CDR2 SVGAGI. The CDR3 spans 17 residues. The V gene end was trimmed by 2 bases and the J gene end by 4 bases; junction bases not matched to a gene: 8. CDR3 protein: CASSYRKLAGGRETQYF. The CDR3 DNA reads TGTGCCAGCAGTTACAGGAAGCTAGCGGGGGGGAGAGAGACCCAGTACTTC.

The genes are TRBV14 and TRBJ1-2; 10 bases match TRBD1. Germline V gene data show CDR1 as SGHDN and CDR2 as FVKESK. The CDR3 is 19 residues long. J was trimmed by 4 bases and V by 1 base; bases with no gene match: 15. CDR3 nucleotide sequence: TGTGCCAGCAGCCAAGGGTTTGGGGACAGGGGCAATGTCGGCTATGGCTACACCTTC. Protein sequence: CASSQGFGDRGNVGYGYTF.

This clonotype was counted a few times. The chain carries TRBV7-9 and TRBJ2-5, with TRBD2 identical over 10 bases. The CDR3 is 18 amino acids. The germline gives CDR1 SEHNR, CDR2 FQNEAQ (reference sequence). Trimming cost V 3 bases and J 2 bases; bases outside gene matches: 12. In DNA form, the CDR3 reads TGTGCCAGCAGCTTTCCCTTAATTACTAGCGGGGTACAAGAGACCCAGTACTTC. Translation gives CASSFPLITSGVQETQYF.

This clonotype has only a few counts. V is TRBV7-9 and J is TRBJ2-3; tentatively, D is TRBD2 (6 bases). V lost 6 bases to trimming and J lost 2 bases, with 15 bases between them. The CDR3 runs to 15 residues. Germline V gives CDR1 SEHNR, CDR2 FQNEAQ (reference sequence). The CDR3 loop is CASSKPGLHTDTQYF. The CDR3, as DNA: TGTGCCAGCAGTAAACCGGGACTTCACACAGATACGCAGTATTTT.

This rearrangement joins TRBV29-1 to TRBJ2-5; D may correspond to TRBD1 or TRBD2 (5 bases each). This CDR3 has 15 residues. Trimming removed 6 bases from V and 2 bases from J, with 19 bases in between. Germline values: CDR1 SQVTM, CDR2 ANQGSEA. The DNA of the CDR3 is TGCAGCGTCAATAAGGGGACGGCAATACAAGAGACCCAGTACTTC. The encoded protein is CSVNKGTAIQETQYF.